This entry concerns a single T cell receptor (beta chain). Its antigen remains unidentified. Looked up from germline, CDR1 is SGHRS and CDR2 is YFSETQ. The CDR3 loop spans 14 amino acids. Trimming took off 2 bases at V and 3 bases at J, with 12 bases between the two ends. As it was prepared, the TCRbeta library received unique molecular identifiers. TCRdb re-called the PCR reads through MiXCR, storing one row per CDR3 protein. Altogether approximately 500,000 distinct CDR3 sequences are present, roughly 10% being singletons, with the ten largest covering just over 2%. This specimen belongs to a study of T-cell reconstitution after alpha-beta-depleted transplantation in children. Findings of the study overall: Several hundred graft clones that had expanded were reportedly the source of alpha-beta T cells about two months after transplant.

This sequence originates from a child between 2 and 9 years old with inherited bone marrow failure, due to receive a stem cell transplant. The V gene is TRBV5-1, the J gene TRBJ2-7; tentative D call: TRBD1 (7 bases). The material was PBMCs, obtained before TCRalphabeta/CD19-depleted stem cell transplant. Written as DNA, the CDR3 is TGCGCCAGCAGCTTCGCGGGACAGAGCTACGAGCAGTACTTC. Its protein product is CASSFAGQSYEQYF. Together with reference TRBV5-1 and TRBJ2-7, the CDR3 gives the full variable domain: KAGVTQTPRYLIKTRGQQVTLSCSPISGHRSVSWYQQTPGQGLQFLFEYFSETQRNKGNFPGRFSGRQFSNSRSEMNVSTLELGDSALYLCASSFAGQSYEQYFGPGTRLTVT.